This T cell receptor beta chain was found in a study of cytomegalovirus exposure and HLA in healthy donors (dated by TCRdb to 2017 to 2019). Regarding the research as a whole: According to a later analysis, one platform produced both the 120 validation repertoires and the 666 repertoires of the first cohort. In addition to the first cohort of 500 to 850 subjects, a separate validation cohort of under 150 different subjects was used. The study aimed to test whether cataloging public T cell receptors could reveal signatures of past pathogen exposure. The study combined high-throughput TCR immunosequencing, statistical association of individual TCRs with disease status, and machine learning to predict cytomegalovirus infection status. Study-wide findings and limitations: It was suggested by the authors that the approach could potentially be generalized to other disease states and immunological phenotypes. The classifier was reported to diagnose cytomegalovirus status with high specificity and sensitivity in both the original cohort and the validation cohort. A total of 164 TCR beta chains were listed by the study as associated with cytomegalovirus. A few of the identified cytomegalovirus-associated TCR beta chains were confirmed in vitro to be specific for cytomegalovirus antigens. A later analysis had no HLA typing for the validation cohort, so co-occurrence there was scored across all 110 or so repertoires. Subsequent analysis determined that TCRs grouped into clusters in the first cohort also showed a tendency toward co-occurrence across the 130 or so validation repertoires, and approximately 94% of cluster scores exceeded 0. Most TCR sequences were seen in very few donors, while some public TCRs were found in many individuals.

About this clone itself: It lacks a known antigen. The sample holds no much larger clone one base away, and base qualities are not on file.

Receptors were amplified or captured by the immunoSEQ multiplex PCR assay. For the original study's pipeline: A statistical classification framework was built for diagnosing cytomegalovirus status from the catalog of TCR beta chain sequences. TCRdb retrieved this table from immuneACCESS and kept in-frame rearrangements only. Not all clones are present; in checked studies, unresolved V genes account for under half, and no reason is known for the remainder. V, J and clone size were drawn from that table, and D and trimming were deduced from the DNA. The sample yields 70,000 or so clones; approximately 94% were counted once. The top ten clonotypes cover roughly 0.94% of the sample. CDR1 and CDR2 are drawn from the germline V gene: SGHDT, YYEEEE. Germline trimming amounts to 5 bases on V and 3 bases on J, with 8 as the count of junction bases outside the gene matches. The CDR3 measures 15 amino acids from cysteine to phenylalanine. Of all the DNA, just the CDR3 is kept, 45 bases in frame from base 1.

The donors were included in the validation cohort of roughly 130 subjects, a group kept apart from the approximately 700-subject first cohort. The chain is made from TRBV5-6 and TRBJ1-2; 9 bases in the middle match TRBD1. This clonotype originated in a woman aged 18-29 years in good health and CMV-seronegative. The sequenced sample consisted of PBMCs. The CDR3 reads CASRPNRGPHYGYTF. In nucleotide form, the sequence is TGTGCCAGCAGACCAAACAGGGGGCCTCACTATGGCTACACCTTC.